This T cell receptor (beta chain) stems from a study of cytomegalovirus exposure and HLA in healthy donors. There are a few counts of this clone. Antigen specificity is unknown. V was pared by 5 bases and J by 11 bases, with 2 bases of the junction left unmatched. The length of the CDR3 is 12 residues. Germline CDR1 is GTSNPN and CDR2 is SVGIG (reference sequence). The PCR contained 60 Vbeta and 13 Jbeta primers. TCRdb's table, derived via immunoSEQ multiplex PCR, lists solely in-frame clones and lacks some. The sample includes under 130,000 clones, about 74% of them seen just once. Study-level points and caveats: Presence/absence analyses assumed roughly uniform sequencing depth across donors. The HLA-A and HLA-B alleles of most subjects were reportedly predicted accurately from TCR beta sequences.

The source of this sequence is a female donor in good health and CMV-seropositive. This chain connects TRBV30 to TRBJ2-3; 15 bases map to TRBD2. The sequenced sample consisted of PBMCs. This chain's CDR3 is CAWGTSGGRQYF. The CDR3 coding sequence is TGTGCCTGGGGGACTAGCGGGGGGCGGCAGTATTTT.